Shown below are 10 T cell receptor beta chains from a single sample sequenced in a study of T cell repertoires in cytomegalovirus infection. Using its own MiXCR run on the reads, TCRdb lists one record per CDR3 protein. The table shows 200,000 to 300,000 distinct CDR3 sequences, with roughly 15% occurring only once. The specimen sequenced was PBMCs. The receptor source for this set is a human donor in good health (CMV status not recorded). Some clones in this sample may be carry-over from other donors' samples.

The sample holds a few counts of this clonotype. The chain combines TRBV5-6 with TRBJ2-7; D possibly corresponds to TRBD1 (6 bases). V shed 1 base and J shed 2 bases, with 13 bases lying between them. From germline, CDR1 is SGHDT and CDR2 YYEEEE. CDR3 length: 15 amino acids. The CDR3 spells CASSLLTGTTYEQYF. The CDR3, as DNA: TGTGCCAGCAGCTTGTTGACAGGCACCACCTACGAGCAGTACTTC.

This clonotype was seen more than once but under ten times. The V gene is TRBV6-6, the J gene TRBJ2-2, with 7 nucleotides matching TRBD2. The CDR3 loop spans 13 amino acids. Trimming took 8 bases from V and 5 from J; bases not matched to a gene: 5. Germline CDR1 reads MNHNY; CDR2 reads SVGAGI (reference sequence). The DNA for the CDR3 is TGTGCCAGCCGATGGGAGGGGACCGGGGAGCTGTTTTTT. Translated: CASRWEGTGELFF.

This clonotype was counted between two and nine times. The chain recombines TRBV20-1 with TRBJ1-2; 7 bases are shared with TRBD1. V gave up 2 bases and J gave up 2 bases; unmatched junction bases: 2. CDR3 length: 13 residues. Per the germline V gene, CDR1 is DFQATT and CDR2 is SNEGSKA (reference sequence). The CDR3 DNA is TGCAGTGCTAGACCACAGGGGAACTATGGCTACACCTTC. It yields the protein CSARPQGNYGYTF.

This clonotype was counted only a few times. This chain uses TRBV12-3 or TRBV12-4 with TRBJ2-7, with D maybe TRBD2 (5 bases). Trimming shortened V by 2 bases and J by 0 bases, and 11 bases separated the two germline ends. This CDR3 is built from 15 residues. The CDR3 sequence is CASSLSGHHSYEQYF. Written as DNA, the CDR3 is TGTGCCAGCAGTTTAAGCGGCCACCACTCCTACGAGCAGTACTTC.

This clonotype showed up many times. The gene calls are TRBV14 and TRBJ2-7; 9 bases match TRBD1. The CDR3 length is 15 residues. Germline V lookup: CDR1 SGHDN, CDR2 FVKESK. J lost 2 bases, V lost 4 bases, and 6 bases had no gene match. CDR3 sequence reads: CASSPTGGPTYEQYF. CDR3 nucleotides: TGTGCCAGCAGCCCTACAGGGGGCCCTACCTACGAGCAGTACTTC.

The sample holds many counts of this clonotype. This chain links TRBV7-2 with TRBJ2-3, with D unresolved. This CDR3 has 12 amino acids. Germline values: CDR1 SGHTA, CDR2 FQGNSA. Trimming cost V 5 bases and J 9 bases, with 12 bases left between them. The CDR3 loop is CASSVGPSTQYF. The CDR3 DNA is TGTGCCAGCAGCGTGGGCCCCTCGACGCAGTATTTT.

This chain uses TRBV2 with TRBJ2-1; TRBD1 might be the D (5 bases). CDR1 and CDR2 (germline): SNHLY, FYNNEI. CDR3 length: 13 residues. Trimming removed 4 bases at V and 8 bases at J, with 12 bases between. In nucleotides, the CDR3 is TGTGCCAGCAGTGTGTACAGGCACGATGAGCAGTTCTTC. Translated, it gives CASSVYRHDEQFF.

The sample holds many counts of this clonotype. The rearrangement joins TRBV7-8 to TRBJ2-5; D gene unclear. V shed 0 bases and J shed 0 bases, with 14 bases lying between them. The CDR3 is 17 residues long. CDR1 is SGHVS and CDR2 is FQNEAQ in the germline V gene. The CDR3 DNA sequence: TGTGCCAGCAGCTTAGCGCTTCAGAGCGCGTACCAAGAGACCCAGTACTTC. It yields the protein CASSLALQSAYQETQYF.

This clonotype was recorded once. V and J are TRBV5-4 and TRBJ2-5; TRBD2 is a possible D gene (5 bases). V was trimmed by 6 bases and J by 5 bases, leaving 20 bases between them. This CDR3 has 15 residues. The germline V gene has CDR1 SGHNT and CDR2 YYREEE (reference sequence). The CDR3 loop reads CASTFDGIRAETQYF. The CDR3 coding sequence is TGTGCCAGCACCTTCGACGGGATAAGGGCCGAGACCCAGTACTTC.

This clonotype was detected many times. In DNA, the CDR3 is TGTGCCAGCAGCTTAGGGGGGGGCTTATCCTACAATGAGCAGTTCTTC. Amino acids: CASSLGGGLSYNEQFF. The V call is TRBV7-2, the J call TRBJ2-1, with D maybe TRBD2 (7 bases). V lost 1 base, J lost 1 base, and 11 bases lay in between. CDR3 length: 16 amino acids. Per the germline V gene, CDR1 is SGHTA and CDR2 is FQGNSA.